This T cell receptor (beta chain) comes out of a study of regulatory T cells in long-lasting Graves disease. Time point denoted: newly diagnosed GD, antithyroid drugs for less than 3 months. The TCR library was prepared using RNA isolated from PBMCs. The CDR3 is made up of 13 amino acids. The V end was cut by 2 bases, the J end by 4 bases, with 10 bases between. Germline values: CDR1 SGHDT, CDR2 YYEEEE. This clonotype was seen more than once but under ten times. Researchers made TCR beta libraries by using iRepertoire HTBI primers and running Arm-PCR on CDR3 regions. TCRdb called the multiplex PCR reads again in MiXCR, with one record for every CDR3 protein. The repertoire has over 350,000 distinct CDR3 sequences, over 14% of them found once; the top ten carry approximately 7.8%. Separately, the same data were catalogued under a study of T cells in Graves' hyperthyroidism and ophthalmopathy. That paper adds: Those patients with uncontrolled infection, other autoimmune disease, pregnancy or lactation were excluded. Primed by the HTBI set, a first-round RT-PCR was run on the TCR CDR3.

The chain employs TRBV5-6 and TRBJ2-7; no clear D gene. The specimen comprised peripheral blood mononuclear cells (PBMCs), sampled at new diagnosis, from a patient treated with antithyroid drugs. The clonotype comes from a woman in her thirties or forties with Graves disease. CDR3: CASSFSLEYEQYF. The CDR3 bases are TGTGCCAGCAGCTTTAGCCTAGAGTACGAGCAGTACTTC.